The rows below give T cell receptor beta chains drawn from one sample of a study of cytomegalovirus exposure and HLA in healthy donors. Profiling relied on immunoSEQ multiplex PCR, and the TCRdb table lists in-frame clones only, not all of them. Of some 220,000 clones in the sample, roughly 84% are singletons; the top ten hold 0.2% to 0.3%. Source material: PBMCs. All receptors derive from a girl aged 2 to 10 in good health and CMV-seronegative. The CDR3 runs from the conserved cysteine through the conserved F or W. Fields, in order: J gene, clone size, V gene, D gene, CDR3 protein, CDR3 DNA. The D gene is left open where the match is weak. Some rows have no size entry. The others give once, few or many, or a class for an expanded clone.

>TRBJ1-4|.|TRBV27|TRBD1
CASSPSGTGYGKLFF
TGTGCCAGCAGTCCGTCCGGGACAGGGTACGGAAAACTGTTTTTT
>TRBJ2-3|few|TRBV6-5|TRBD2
CAARLASTDTQYF
TGTGCCGCGCGACTAGCTAGCACAGATACGCAGTATTTT
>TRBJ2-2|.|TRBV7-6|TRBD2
CASRLKVWTSGRPGELFF
TGTGCCAGCAGATTGAAAGTCTGGACTAGCGGGAGGCCCGGGGAGCTGTTTTTT
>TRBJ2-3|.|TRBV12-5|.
CASGLGADTQYF
TGTGCTAGTGGTTTAGGGGCAGATACGCAGTATTTT
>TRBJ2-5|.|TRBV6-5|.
CASSRRTGGTQYF
TGTGCCAGCAGTCGACGGACTGGTGGGACCCAGTACTTC
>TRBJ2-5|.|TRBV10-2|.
CASRGLAQETQYF
TGCGCCAGCAGAGGGCTAGCCCAAGAGACCCAGTACTTC
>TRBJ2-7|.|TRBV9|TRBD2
CASSPSGLVDEQYF
TGTGCCAGCAGCCCCTCGGGACTAGTTGACGAGCAGTACTTC
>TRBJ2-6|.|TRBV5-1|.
CASSLGGSGANVLTF
TGCGCCAGCAGCTTGGGAGGGTCTGGGGCCAACGTCCTGACTTTC
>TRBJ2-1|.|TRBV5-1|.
CASNWGGPYNEQFF
TGCGCCAGCAATTGGGGGGGGCCGTACAATGAGCAGTTCTTC
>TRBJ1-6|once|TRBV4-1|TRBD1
CASSQVPDRAGNSPLHF
TGCGCCAGCAGCCAAGTCCCAGACAGGGCCGGGAACTCACCCCTCCACTTT
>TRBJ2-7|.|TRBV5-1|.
CASSLGLLSYEQYF
TGCGCCAGCAGCTTGGGTCTACTCTCCTACGAGCAGTACTTC
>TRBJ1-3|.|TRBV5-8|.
CASYRAYHYSGNTIYF
TGTGCCAGCTACAGGGCCTACCATTACTCTGGAAACACCATATATTTT
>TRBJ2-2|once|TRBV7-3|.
CASSSGLSGELFF
TGTGCCAGCAGCTCGGGACTTTCCGGGGAGCTGTTTTTT
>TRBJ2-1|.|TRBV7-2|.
CASSLVRWRASRNEQFF
TGTGCCAGCAGCTTAGTTCGATGGAGGGCTAGCCGCAATGAGCAGTTCTTC
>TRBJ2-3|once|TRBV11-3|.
CASSLGYSDTQYF
TGTGCCAGCAGCTTAGGATACTCGGATACGCAGTATTTT
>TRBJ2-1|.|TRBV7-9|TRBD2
CASNRLASGFYNEQFF
TGTGCCAGCAATCGCCTCGCTAGCGGGTTCTACAATGAGCAGTTCTTC
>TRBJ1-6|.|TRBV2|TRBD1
CASRDGQGRNSPLHF
TGTGCCAGCAGAGACGGACAGGGTAGAAATTCACCCCTCCACTTT
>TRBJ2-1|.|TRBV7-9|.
CASSAGESSYNEQFF
TGTGCCAGCAGCGCCGGTGAGAGCTCCTACAATGAGCAGTTCTTC
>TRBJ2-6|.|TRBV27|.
CASSYYSGANVLTF
TGTGCCAGCAGTTATTATTCTGGGGCCAACGTCCTGACTTTC
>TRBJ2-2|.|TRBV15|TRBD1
CATSRERTGGGTGELFF
TGTGCCACCAGCAGAGAGAGGACAGGGGGAGGCACCGGGGAGCTGTTTTTT
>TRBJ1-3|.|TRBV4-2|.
CASSQGVGSDGNTIYF
TGTGCCAGCAGCCAAGGCGTCGGTAGCGATGGAAACACCATATATTTT
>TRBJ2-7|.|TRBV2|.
CARGQGEQYF
TGTGCCAGGGGACAAGGCGAGCAGTACTTC
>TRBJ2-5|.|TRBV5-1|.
CASSFNQETQYF
TGCGCCAGCAGCTTTAACCAAGAGACCCAGTACTTC
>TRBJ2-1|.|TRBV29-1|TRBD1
CSTKGAEPYNEQFF
TGCAGCACCAAGGGGGCTGAACCCTACAATGAGCAGTTCTTC
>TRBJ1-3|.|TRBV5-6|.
CASSPSVMAGNTIYF
TGTGCCAGCAGCCCCTCGGTGATGGCTGGAAACACCATATATTTT
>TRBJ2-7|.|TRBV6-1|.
CASRRGPPYEQYF
TGTGCCAGCCGGAGGGGACCCCCCTACGAGCAGTACTTC
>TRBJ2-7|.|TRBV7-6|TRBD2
CASSSVGREGSYEQYF
TGTGCCAGCAGCTCCGTGGGGCGGGAGGGCTCCTACGAGCAGTACTTC
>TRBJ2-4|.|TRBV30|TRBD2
CAWSDGGRAKNIQYF
TGTGCCTGGAGTGACGGGGGGAGAGCCAAAAACATTCAGTACTTC
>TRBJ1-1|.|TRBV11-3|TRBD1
CASSQDRGTEAFF
TGTGCCAGCAGTCAGGACAGGGGTACTGAAGCTTTCTTT
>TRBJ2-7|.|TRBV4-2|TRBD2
CASSLSGRASYEQYF
TGTGCCAGCAGCCTAAGCGGGAGGGCCTCCTACGAGCAGTACTTC
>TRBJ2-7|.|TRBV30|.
CAWSVLQGSYEQYF
TGTGCCTGGAGTGTCCTACAGGGTTCCTACGAGCAGTACTTC
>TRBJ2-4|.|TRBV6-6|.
CASRTGPLAKNIQYF
TGTGCCAGCCGTACAGGACCACTAGCCAAAAACATTCAGTACTTC
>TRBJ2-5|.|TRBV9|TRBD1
CASSVARGPETQYF
TGTGCCAGCAGCGTAGCTAGGGGGCCCGAGACCCAGTACTTC
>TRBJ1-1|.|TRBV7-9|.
CSSSLAPNTEAFF
TGTTCCAGCAGCTTAGCCCCTAACACTGAAGCTTTCTTT
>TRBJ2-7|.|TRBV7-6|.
CASSLSRRGEQYF
TGTGCCAGCAGCTTAAGCAGGCGGGGCGAGCAGTACTTC
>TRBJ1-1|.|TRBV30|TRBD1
CAWSPPGQAAGAFF
TGTGCCTGGAGTCCCCCGGGACAGGCGGCGGGAGCTTTCTTT
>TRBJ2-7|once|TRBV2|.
CASTRQGGEQYF
TGTGCCAGCACGAGACAGGGAGGCGAGCAGTACTTC
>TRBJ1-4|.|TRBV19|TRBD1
CASSRGTGGYEEKLFF
TGTGCCAGTAGTAGAGGCACAGGGGGCTATGAGGAAAAACTGTTTTTT
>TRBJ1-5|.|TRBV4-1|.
CASSQAGQPQHF
TGCGCCAGCAGCCAAGCGGGTCAGCCCCAGCATTTT
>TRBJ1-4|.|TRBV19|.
CASSMGLTNEKLFF
TGTGCCAGTAGTATGGGCTTAACTAATGAAAAACTGTTTTTT
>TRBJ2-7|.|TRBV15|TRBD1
CATSRVDRGVQYF
TGTGCCACCAGCAGAGTCGACAGGGGGGTACAGTACTTC
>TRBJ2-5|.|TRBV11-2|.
CASSQGRGFETQYF
TGTGCCAGCAGCCAGGGGAGAGGGTTCGAGACCCAGTACTTC